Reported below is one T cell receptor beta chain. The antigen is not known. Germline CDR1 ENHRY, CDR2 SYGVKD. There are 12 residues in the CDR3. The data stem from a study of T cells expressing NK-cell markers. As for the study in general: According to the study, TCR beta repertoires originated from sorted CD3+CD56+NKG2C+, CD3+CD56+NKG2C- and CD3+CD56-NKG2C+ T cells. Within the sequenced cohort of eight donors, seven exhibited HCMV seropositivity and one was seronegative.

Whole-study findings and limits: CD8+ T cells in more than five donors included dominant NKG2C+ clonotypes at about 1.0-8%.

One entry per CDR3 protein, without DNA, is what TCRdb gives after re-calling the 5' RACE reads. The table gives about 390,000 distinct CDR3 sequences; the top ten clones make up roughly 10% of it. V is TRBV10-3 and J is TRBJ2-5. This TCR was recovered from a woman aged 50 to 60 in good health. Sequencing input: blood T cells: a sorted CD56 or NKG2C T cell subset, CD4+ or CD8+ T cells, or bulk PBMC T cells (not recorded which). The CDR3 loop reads CAISDMIETQYF.